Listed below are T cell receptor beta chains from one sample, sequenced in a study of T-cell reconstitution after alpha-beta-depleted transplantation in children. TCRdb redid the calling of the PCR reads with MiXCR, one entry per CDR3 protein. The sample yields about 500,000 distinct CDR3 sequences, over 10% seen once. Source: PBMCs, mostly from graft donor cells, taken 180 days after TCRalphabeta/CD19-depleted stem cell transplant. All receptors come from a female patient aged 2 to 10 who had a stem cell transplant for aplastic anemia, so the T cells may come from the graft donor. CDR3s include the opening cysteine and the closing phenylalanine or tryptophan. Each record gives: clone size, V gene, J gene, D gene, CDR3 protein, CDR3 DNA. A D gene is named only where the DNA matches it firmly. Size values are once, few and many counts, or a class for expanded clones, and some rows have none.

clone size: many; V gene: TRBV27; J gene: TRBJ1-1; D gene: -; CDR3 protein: CASSLSRLNTEAFF; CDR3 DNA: TGTGCCAGCAGTTTATCGCGGTTGAACACTGAAGCTTTCTTT
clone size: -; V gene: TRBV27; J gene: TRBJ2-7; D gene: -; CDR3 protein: CASSWGGALSYEQYF; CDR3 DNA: TGTGCCAGCAGTTGGGGGGGGGCCCTCTCCTACGAGCAGTACTTC
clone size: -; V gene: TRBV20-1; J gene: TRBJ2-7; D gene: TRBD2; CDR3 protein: CSAPSGTSSYEQYF; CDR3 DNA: TGCAGTGCTCCTTCCGGGACTAGTAGCTACGAGCAGTACTTC
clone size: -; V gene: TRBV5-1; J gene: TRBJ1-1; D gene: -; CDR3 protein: CASSPWDIEGTESFF; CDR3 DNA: TGCGCCAGCAGCCCCTGGGACATAGAAGGGACTGAATCTTTCTTT
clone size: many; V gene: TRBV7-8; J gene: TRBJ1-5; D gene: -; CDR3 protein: CASSLARVSNQPQHF; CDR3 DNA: TGTGCCAGCAGCTTAGCCAGGGTTAGCAATCAGCCCCAGCATTTT
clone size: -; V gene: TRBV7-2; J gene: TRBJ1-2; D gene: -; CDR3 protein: CASSLDAGEYGF; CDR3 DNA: TGTGCCAGCAGCTTAGACGCGGGAGAATACGGCTTC
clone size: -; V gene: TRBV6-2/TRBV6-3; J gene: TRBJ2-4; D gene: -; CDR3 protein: CASSYGPTAIQYF; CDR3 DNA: TGTGCCAGCAGTTATGGCCCGACAGCCATTCAGTACTTC
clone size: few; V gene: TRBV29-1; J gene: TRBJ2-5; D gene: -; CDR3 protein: CSVDPKGVQETQYF; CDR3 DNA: TGCAGCGTTGATCCCAAGGGGGTACAAGAGACCCAGTACTTC
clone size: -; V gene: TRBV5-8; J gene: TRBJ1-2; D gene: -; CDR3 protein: CASSPRHGYTF; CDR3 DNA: TGTGCCAGCAGTCCCCGCCATGGCTACACCTTC
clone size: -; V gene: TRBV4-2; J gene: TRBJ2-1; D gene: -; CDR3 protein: CASSQDQQRLRRNEQFF; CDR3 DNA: TGTGCCAGCAGCCAAGATCAGCAGAGGCTTCGACGGAATGAGCAGTTCTTC
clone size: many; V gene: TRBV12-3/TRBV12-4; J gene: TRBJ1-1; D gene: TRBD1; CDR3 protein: CANRQGERDEAFF; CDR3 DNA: TGTGCCAATAGACAGGGGGAGAGAGATGAAGCTTTCTTT
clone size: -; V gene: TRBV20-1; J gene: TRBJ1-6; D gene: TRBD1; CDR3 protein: CSASAGQGYSPLHF; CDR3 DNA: TGCAGTGCCAGCGCGGGACAGGGGTATTCACCCCTCCACTTT
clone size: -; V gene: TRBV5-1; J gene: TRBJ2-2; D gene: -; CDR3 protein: CASTYQGSTGELFF; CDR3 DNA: TGCGCCAGCACCTACCAGGGTAGCACCGGGGAGCTGTTTTTT
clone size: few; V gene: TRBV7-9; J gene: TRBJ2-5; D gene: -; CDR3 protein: CASSGIRGETQYF; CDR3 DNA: TGTGCCAGCAGCGGCATCAGGGGTGAGACCCAGTACTTC